What follows describes a single T cell receptor beta chain. What it binds is unknown. This sample was included in a study of immune evolution from preneoplasia to lung adenocarcinoma. Study observations and caveats: Top clone share appeared to fall from AAH through AIS, MIA, adenocarcinoma.

The germline V and J ends were trimmed by 6 bases and 0 bases, with 17 bases remaining between them. This CDR3 contains 17 residues. CDR1 and CDR2 from the germline V gene are SNHLY and FYNNEI. Measured with immunoSEQ multiplex PCR; TCRdb has only the in-frame clones, and not every one. This sample yields several thousand clones, of which around 90% are seen a single time; about 2.1% belongs to the top ten. The clonotype was recovered from a person aged 65-85 years with invasive lung adenocarcinoma. Sequencing was carried out using FFPE invasive lung adenocarcinoma tissue. The rearrangement links TRBV2 to TRBJ2-2; TRBD1 is a possible D gene (6 bases). The CDR3 region is CASRGRTGTSNTGELFF. For the CDR3, the DNA is TGTGCCAGCAGAGGACGCACGGGGACATCGAACACCGGGGAGCTGTTTTTT. Full variable domain (outside the CDR3, taken from reference TRBV2 and TRBJ2-2): EPEVTQTPSHQVTQMGQEVILRCVPISNHLYFYWYRQILGQKVEFLVSFYNNEISEKSEIFDDQFSVERPDGSNFTLKIRSTKLEDSAMYFCASRGRTGTSNTGELFFGEGSRLTVL.